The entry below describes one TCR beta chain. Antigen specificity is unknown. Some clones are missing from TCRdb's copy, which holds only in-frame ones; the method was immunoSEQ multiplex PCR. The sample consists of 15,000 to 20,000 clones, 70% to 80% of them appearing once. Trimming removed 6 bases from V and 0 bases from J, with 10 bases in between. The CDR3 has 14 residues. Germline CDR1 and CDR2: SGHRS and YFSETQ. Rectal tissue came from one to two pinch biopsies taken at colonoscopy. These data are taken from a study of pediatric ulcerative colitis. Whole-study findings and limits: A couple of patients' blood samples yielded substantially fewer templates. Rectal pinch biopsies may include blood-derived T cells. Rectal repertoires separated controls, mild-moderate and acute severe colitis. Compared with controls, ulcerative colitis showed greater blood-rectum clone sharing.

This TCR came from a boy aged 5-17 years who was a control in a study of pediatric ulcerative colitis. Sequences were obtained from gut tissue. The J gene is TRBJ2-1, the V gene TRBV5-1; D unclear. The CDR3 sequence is CASTDGSSYNEQFF. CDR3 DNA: TGCGCCAGCACGGACGGTTCCTCCTACAATGAGCAGTTCTTC.